The clone carrying this TCR beta chain was seen more than once but under ten times. The sample originates from a study of blood T cell repertoires in COVID-19. Study-level background: Sites in the United States, Italy and Spain provided acute and convalescent COVID-19 samples. The cDNA or gDNA used as material had been derived from T cells, B-cell-depleted T cells, or PBMCs.

Individuals aged roughly 18 to 95 years were recruited from 24 US areas. Under the authors' procedure: Estimation of nucleated cell counts relied on the amplification of reference gene primers. This table comes from immunoSEQ multiplex PCR, and its TCRdb copy is limited to in-frame clones, with some not included. V, J and clone size were drawn from that table, and D and trimming were deduced from the DNA. The sample gives 50,000 to 65,000 clones, around two thirds of which show up once; 51% is in the top ten. V was shortened by 4 bases and J by 1 base, with 9 bases between the two germline ends. The CDR3 consists of 13 residues. CDR1 is SGDLS and CDR2 is YYNGEE in the germline V gene.

The source is a woman aged 55-70 years who had been exposed to COVID-19. The V and J genes are TRBV9 and TRBJ2-7; a weak D match, TRBD1 (6 bases). Sequenced: PBMCs or T cells enriched from blood (not recorded which). The CDR3 DNA reads as TGTGCCAGCAGCCATACAGGGTCCTACGAGCAGTACTTC. Its protein product is CASSHTGSYEQYF. Together with reference TRBV9 and TRBJ2-7, the CDR3 gives the full variable domain: DSGVTQTPKHLITATGQRVTLRCSPRSGDLSVYWYQQSLDQGLQFLIQYYNGEERAKGNILERFSAQQFPDLHSELNLSSLELGDSALYFCASSHTGSYEQYFGPGTRLTVT.